The 29 T cell receptor beta chains presented below share a single source sample, sequenced in a study of T cells after yellow fever vaccination. A single record per CDR3 protein comes from TCRdb applying MiXCR to the 5' RACE reads. The sample has approximately 450,000 distinct CDR3 sequences; over 15% are singletons. The specimen comprised PBMCs, sampled before the yellow fever booster vaccination. The receptors shown here come from a man between 18 and 29 years old who received the YFV17D yellow fever vaccine.

The chain is built from TRBV6-5 and TRBJ2-5; maybe TRBD2 (6 bases). The CDR3 has 13 residues. Germline V CDR1 and CDR2: MNHEY, SVGAGI. V shed 6 bases and J shed 1 base, with 9 bases lying between them. CDR3 DNA sequence: TGTGCCAGCAGGCGGACTATCCAAGAGACCCAGTACTTC. This sequence encodes CASRRTIQETQYF.

CDR3 coding DNA: TGTGCCAGCAGGTCGACAGGGGGGGATGGCTACACCTTC. Translation gives CASRSTGGDGYTF. The chain recombines TRBV6-5 with TRBJ1-2; 9 bases match TRBD1. Germline V gives CDR1 MNHEY, CDR2 SVGAGI. Trimming at V came to 6 bases and at J to 6 bases, leaving 5 bases not matched to a gene. The CDR3 runs to 13 residues.

This clonotype was seen a handful of times. CDR3 region: CASGSGGMETQYF. The CDR3 nucleotides read TGTGCCAGCGGGAGCGGGGGGATGGAGACCCAGTACTTC. The chain links TRBV7-9 to TRBJ2-5, with 9 bases lining up with TRBD2. The CDR3 runs 13 residues. Germline V gene sequence: CDR1 SEHNR, CDR2 FQNEAQ (reference sequence). The junction had 6 bases not matched to a gene; V was cut back by 8 bases and J by 5 bases.

This chain uses TRBV19 with TRBJ2-2, with 9 nucleotides matching TRBD2. This CDR3 region has 16 residues. V dropped 5 bases and J dropped 4; count of bases not matched to a gene: 8. The V gene's germline CDR1 is LNHDA and CDR2 SQIVND (reference sequence). The CDR3 loop reads CASSSAGGPATGELFF. In DNA, the CDR3 is TGTGCCAGTAGTTCCGCGGGGGGGCCGGCCACCGGGGAGCTGTTTTTT.

This clonotype has only a few counts. The gene calls are TRBV4-3 and TRBJ1-1; possible D gene TRBD1, 6 bases. The germline CDR1 and CDR2 sequences are LGHNA and YSLEER. V was trimmed by 4 bases and J by 2 bases, leaving 14 bases between them. CDR3 length: 15 residues. The CDR3 DNA reads as TGCGCCAGCAGCCCCCAAACAGGGCGTAACACTGAAGCTTTCTTT. As protein: CASSPQTGRNTEAFF.

Only a few counts were recorded for this clonotype. The V call is TRBV6-2 or TRBV6-3, the J call TRBJ1-2; the match to TRBD1 covers 7 bases. Per germline, CDR1 MNHEY and CDR2 SVGEGT. CDR3 size: 14 residues. Trimming at V came to 5 bases and at J to 4 bases, leaving 7 bases not matched to a gene. The CDR3 DNA follows: TGTGCCAGCAGTCGGCGACAGGGATTCTATGGCTACACCTTC. Its translation is CASSRRQGFYGYTF.

The CDR3 DNA sequence: TGTGCCAGCAGTTACTCGGTGACAGGGGGGTCAGATACGCAGTATTTT. Encoded protein: CASSYSVTGGSDTQYF. The chain links TRBV6-5 to TRBJ2-3; TRBD1 agrees at 9 bases. Germline assignment: CDR1 MNHEY and CDR2 SVGAGI. With 0 bases clipped from V and 4 bases from J, the junction kept 5 bases outside the gene matches. The CDR3 has 16 residues.

This clonotype was counted only a few times. This chain links TRBV10-3 with TRBJ2-7, with D perhaps matching TRBD2 (7 bases). CDR1 ENHRY and CDR2 SYGVKD come from the germline V gene. This CDR3 has 14 amino acids. V lost 3 bases and J 6 bases, leaving 15 bases between the germline ends. The CDR3 loop is CAISDKGGPGEQYF. The CDR3 DNA reads TGTGCCATCAGTGATAAGGGGGGGCCAGGCGAGCAGTACTTC.

The chain has TRBV24-1 and TRBJ2-2, with 16 bases identical to TRBD2. CDR3 length: 18 residues. From germline, CDR1 is KGHDR and CDR2 SFDVKD. V lost 5 bases, J lost 3 bases, and 5 bases stayed unmatched. CDR3 nucleotide sequence: TGTGCCACCAGTGCGGGACTAGCGGGGGGGCCGGACACCGGGGAGCTGTTTTTT. This sequence encodes CATSAGLAGGPDTGELFF.

The sample holds many counts of this clonotype. The V gene is TRBV6-1, the J gene TRBJ2-7, with D perhaps assigned TRBD1 or TRBD2 (5 bases each). Per germline, CDR1 MNHNS and CDR2 SASEGT. The CDR3 contains 13 residues. Trimming pared 6 bases from V and 2 bases from J, leaving 11 bases between. CDR3 nucleotide sequence: TGTGCCAGCAGAAAGAGGGGCCCCTACGAGCAGTACTTC. It encodes CASRKRGPYEQYF.

This clonotype appeared many times. CDR3 coding DNA: TGCAGTGCTAGAGTCGACTTGAACACTGAAGCTTTCTTT. It specifies CSARVDLNTEAFF. The chain uses TRBV20-1 and TRBJ1-1, with D unclear. Trimming pared 1 base from V and 0 bases from J, leaving 6 bases between. CDR3 length: 13 amino acids. Germline loops: CDR1 DFQATT, CDR2 SNEGSKA (reference sequence).

V and J are TRBV15 and TRBJ2-2; 8 bases align to TRBD1. The length of the CDR3 is 14 residues. J gave up 5 bases and V 3 bases, and 2 bases lay outside the gene matches. Germline CDR1 is LNHNV and CDR2 is YYDKDF (reference sequence). The CDR3 here is CATSRDRATGELFF. DNA of the CDR3: TGTGCCACCAGCAGGGACAGGGCAACCGGGGAGCTGTTTTTT. The variable domain in full, with the rest retrieved from reference TRBV15 and TRBJ2-2, is DAMVIQNPRYQVTQFGKPVTLSCSQTLNHNVMYWYQQKSSQAPKLLFHYYDKDFNNEADTPDNFQSRRPNTSFCFLDIRSPGLGDTAMYLCATSRDRATGELFFGEGSRLTVL.

V usage is TRBV7-2 and J usage is TRBJ1-2, with D perhaps TRBD1 (5 bases). The CDR3 totals 15 residues. Germline CDR1 is SGHTA and CDR2 is FQGNSA. V gave up 2 bases and J gave up 5 bases, with 15 bases separating them. In DNA form, the CDR3 reads TGTGCCAGCAGCTTACCGTACCAGGGCCGGTATGGCTACACCTTC. This encodes CASSLPYQGRYGYTF.

The rearrangement uses TRBV7-3 and TRBJ2-3; 7 bases align to TRBD1. Trimming removed 5 bases from V and 2 bases from J; junction bases left unmatched: 4. Germline CDR1 is SGHTA and CDR2 is FQGTGA. This CDR3 region has 14 residues. CDR3 nucleotides: TGTGCCAGCAGCCGACAGGGTTACACAGATACGCAGTATTTT. It is translated as CASSRQGYTDTQYF.

The rearrangement uses TRBV20-1 and TRBJ2-5; D is unresolved. The CDR3 loop spans 13 amino acids. In germline, CDR1 is DFQATT, CDR2 SNEGSKA (reference sequence). The CDR3: CAGLYWIDETQYF. The CDR3 coding sequence is TGCGCCGGCCTTTACTGGATCGATGAGACCCAGTACTTC.

The chain links TRBV7-3 to TRBJ2-3, with TRBD1 identical over 7 bases. The CDR3 covers 14 residues. Germline V CDR1 and CDR2: SGHTA, FQGTGA. J gave up 4 bases and V 5 bases, and 6 bases lay outside the gene matches. The CDR3 DNA reads as TGTGCCAGCAGCCCGACAGGGTGGGCAGATACGCAGTATTTT. It is translated as CASSPTGWADTQYF.

The chain links TRBV2 to TRBJ2-7; D perhaps matches TRBD1 (5 bases). Germline-derived CDR1 and CDR2 are SNHLY and FYNNEI. V gave up 6 bases and J gave up 4 bases, with 13 bases separating them. The CDR3 spans 13 residues. The CDR3 region is CASRQGSSYEQYV. The CDR3 DNA sequence: TGTGCCAGCAGGCAGGGAAGTAGTTACGAGCAGTACGTC.

The chain recombines TRBV30 with TRBJ1-2; D is unclear. The V end lost 3 bases, the J end lost 7 bases, and 15 bases lay between the germline ends. Germline V gene lookup returns CDR1 GTSNPN and CDR2 SVGIG (reference sequence). The CDR3 consists of 13 residues. CDR3 region: CAWSPDGPSGYTF. The CDR3 coding sequence is TGTGCCTGGAGCCCGGACGGTCCGAGTGGCTACACCTTC.

A few counts support this clonotype. The chain is built from TRBV5-1 and TRBJ2-4, with 7 bases fitting TRBD1. CDR1 SGHRS and CDR2 YFSETQ come from the germline V gene. The ends lost 3 bases at V and 4 bases at J; junction bases unmatched: 10. CDR3 size: 16 residues. CDR3 nucleotides: TGCGCCAGCAGCTCGCTAAACCCACAGGGGAAAAACATTCAGTACTTC. Protein sequence: CASSSLNPQGKNIQYF.

The chain carries TRBV5-1 and TRBJ1-2; D unclear. This CDR3 is 13 amino acids long. Per germline, CDR1 SGHRS and CDR2 YFSETQ. V lost 2 bases and J lost 7, with 12 bases in between. The CDR3 nucleotides read TGCGCCAGCAGCTTAACCCGCGTAGCTGGCTACACCTTC. This encodes CASSLTRVAGYTF.

This clonotype was observed a few times. The gene calls are TRBV9 and TRBJ1-2; D remains unclear. Deletions cut 4 bases from V and 8 bases from J, with 18 bases between. Germline CDR1 is SGDLS and CDR2 is YYNGEE. The CDR3 is made up of 14 amino acids. CDR3 in amino acids: CASSPRYRGGGYTF. In nucleotides, the CDR3 is TGTGCCAGCAGCCCCCGTTATCGGGGTGGGGGCTACACCTTC.

The chain links TRBV7-2 to TRBJ1-5; a possible D gene is TRBD1 (6 bases). The V end lost 3 bases, the J end lost 4 bases, and 10 bases lay between the germline ends. CDR3 size: 14 residues. Germline-derived CDR1 and CDR2 are SGHTA and FQGNSA. The CDR3 reads CASSFGQLNQPQHF. As DNA, the CDR3 is TGTGCCAGCAGCTTCGGACAGTTAAATCAGCCCCAGCATTTT.

The gene calls are TRBV29-1 and TRBJ1-1; D call uncertain. In germline, CDR1 is SQVTM, CDR2 ANQGSEA. The length of the CDR3 is 12 residues. The V and J ends lost 3 bases and 0 bases respectively, with 5 bases between them. CDR3 nucleotide sequence: TGCAGCGTTGATCAGCTGAACACTGAAGCTTTCTTT. Protein sequence: CSVDQLNTEAFF.

The CDR3 is CSARDRATSQETQYF. The CDR3 nucleotides read TGCAGTGCTAGAGATCGGGCAACCAGCCAAGAGACCCAGTACTTC. The chain employs TRBV20-1 and TRBJ2-5, with D unresolved. Trimming shortened V by 0 bases and J by 1 base, and 12 bases separated the two germline ends. Germline V CDR1 and CDR2: DFQATT, SNEGSKA (reference sequence). CDR3 size: 15 residues.

The chain recombines TRBV9 with TRBJ2-1; TRBD1 matches 8 bases. CDR1 SGDLS and CDR2 YYNGEE come from the germline V gene. V lost 0 bases to trimming and J lost 9 bases; unmatched junction nucleotides: 8. The CDR3 has 15 residues. For the CDR3, the DNA is TGTGCCAGCAGCGTAGGTCCTCAGGGGGCGCTTGAGCAGTTCTTC. It translates to CASSVGPQGALEQFF. The complete variable domain, with remaining parts taken from reference TRBV9 and TRBJ2-1, reads DSGVTQTPKHLITATGQRVTLRCSPRSGDLSVYWYQQSLDQGLQFLIQYYNGEERAKGNILERFSAQQFPDLHSELNLSSLELGDSALYFCASSVGPQGALEQFFGPGTRLTVL.

J is TRBJ1-1 and V is TRBV4-3, with D tentatively TRBD1 (5 bases). The CDR3 sequence is 14 residues long. Germline values: CDR1 LGHNA, CDR2 YSLEER. Trimming removed 0 bases at V and 6 bases at J, with 11 bases between. CDR3 in amino acids: CASSQEGRGAEAFF. In nucleotides, the CDR3 is TGCGCCAGCAGCCAAGAGGGGCGGGGAGCTGAAGCTTTCTTT.

A few counts support this clonotype. The chain couples TRBV9 to TRBJ1-1, with D perhaps TRBD1 (6 bases). Germline V gene data show CDR1 as SGDLS and CDR2 as YYNGEE. This CDR3 has 14 residues. V gave up 2 bases and J gave up 5 bases, with 13 bases separating them. The CDR3: CASSVGGGGTEAFF. The CDR3 region has the DNA TGTGCCAGCAGCGTTGGAGGGGGGGGTACTGAAGCTTTCTTT. Based on the CDR3 plus reference TRBV9 and TRBJ1-1, the full variable domain is DSGVTQTPKHLITATGQRVTLRCSPRSGDLSVYWYQQSLDQGLQFLIQYYNGEERAKGNILERFSAQQFPDLHSELNLSSLELGDSALYFCASSVGGGGTEAFFGQGTRLTVV.

This chain uses TRBV19 with TRBJ2-7; 9 nucleotides align to TRBD1. Germline CDR1 LNHDA, CDR2 SQIVND (reference sequence). The CDR3 is 13 residues long. The J segment lost 4 bases and the V segment lost 8 bases, leaving 6 bases of the junction unmatched. CDR3 bases: TGTGCCAGTGGCCCCGGGACAGGGTACGAGCAGTACTTC. It is translated as CASGPGTGYEQYF.

This clonotype has a count of ten or more. The chain is built from TRBV29-1 and TRBJ2-1; D not resolved. This CDR3 region has 12 residues. The V and J ends lost 6 bases and 1 base respectively, with 7 bases between them. Germline assignment: CDR1 SQVTM and CDR2 ANQGSEA. In nucleotides, the CDR3 is TGCAGCGTGGCCTGGTCCTACAATGAGCAGTTCTTC. This encodes CSVAWSYNEQFF.